This TCR beta chain stems from a study of beta chain features in type 1 diabetes. The V end was cut by 4 bases, the J end by 5 bases, with 14 bases between. CDR3 size: 14 residues. Germline V gene data show CDR1 as SGHNT and CDR2 as YENEEA. Expressed TCRB transcripts were sequenced, since all the RNA that had been isolated was reverse transcribed. Profiling relied on immunoSEQ multiplex PCR, and the TCRdb table lists in-frame clones only, not all of them. The table records a few hundred thousand clones, 25% to 35% of them present only once. The chain combines TRBV11-3 with TRBJ2-5; D not resolved. The receptor comes from a man aged 25-45 years in good health. The material sequenced was central memory CD4+ T cells from blood. The CDR3 DNA follows: TGTGCCAGCAGCTCCAGAGGCTCGGACGAGACCCAGTACTTC. The encoded protein is CASSSRGSDETQYF.